The 2 T cell receptor beta chains below all came from one sample that was sequenced in a study of T cell responses to AZD1222 COVID-19 vaccine. Libraries were prepared by immunoSEQ multiplex PCR; TCRdb keeps only in-frame clonotypes and omits some of them. The table has over 65,000 clones, about 92% seen once. This specimen was peripheral blood, taken 28 days after the second AZD1222 dose. The receptors were sampled from an adult who received the AZD1222 COVID-19 vaccine.

This clone was seen once. V gene TRBV9 combines with J gene TRBJ2-6; 14 bases align to TRBD2. The germline gives CDR1 SGDLS, CDR2 YYNGEE. This CDR3 region has 18 residues. Trimming took 4 bases from V and 1 from J; bases not matched to a gene: 4. The CDR3: CASSYRTSGGSGANVLTF. CDR3 DNA sequence: TGTGCCAGCAGCTACCGGACTAGCGGGGGGTCTGGGGCCAACGTCCTGACTTTC.

The chain uses TRBV7-8 and TRBJ2-2; 8 bases match TRBD2. Germline V gene data show CDR1 as SGHVS and CDR2 as FQNEAQ. The CDR3 totals 15 residues. Trimming took 2 bases from V and 1 from J; bases not matched to a gene: 0. The CDR3: CASSLSGRNTGELFF. CDR3 nucleotides: TGTGCCAGCAGCTTAAGCGGGAGGAACACCGGGGAGCTGTTTTTT.